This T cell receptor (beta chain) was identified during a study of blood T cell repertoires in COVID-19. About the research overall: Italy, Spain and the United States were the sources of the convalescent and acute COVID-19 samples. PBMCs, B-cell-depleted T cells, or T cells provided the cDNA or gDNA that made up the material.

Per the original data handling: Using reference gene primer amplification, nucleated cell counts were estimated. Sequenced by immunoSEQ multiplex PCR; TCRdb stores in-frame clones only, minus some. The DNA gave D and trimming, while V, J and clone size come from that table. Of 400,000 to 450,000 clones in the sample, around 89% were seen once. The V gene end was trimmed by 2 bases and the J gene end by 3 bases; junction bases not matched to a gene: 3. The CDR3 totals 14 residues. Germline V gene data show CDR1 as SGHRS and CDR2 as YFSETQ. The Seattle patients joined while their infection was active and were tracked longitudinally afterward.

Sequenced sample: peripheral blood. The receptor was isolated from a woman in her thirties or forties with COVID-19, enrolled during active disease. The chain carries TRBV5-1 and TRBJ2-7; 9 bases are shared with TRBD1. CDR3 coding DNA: TGCGCCAGCAGCTTCGGGACAGGGTTCTACGAGCAGTACTTC. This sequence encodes CASSFGTGFYEQYF.